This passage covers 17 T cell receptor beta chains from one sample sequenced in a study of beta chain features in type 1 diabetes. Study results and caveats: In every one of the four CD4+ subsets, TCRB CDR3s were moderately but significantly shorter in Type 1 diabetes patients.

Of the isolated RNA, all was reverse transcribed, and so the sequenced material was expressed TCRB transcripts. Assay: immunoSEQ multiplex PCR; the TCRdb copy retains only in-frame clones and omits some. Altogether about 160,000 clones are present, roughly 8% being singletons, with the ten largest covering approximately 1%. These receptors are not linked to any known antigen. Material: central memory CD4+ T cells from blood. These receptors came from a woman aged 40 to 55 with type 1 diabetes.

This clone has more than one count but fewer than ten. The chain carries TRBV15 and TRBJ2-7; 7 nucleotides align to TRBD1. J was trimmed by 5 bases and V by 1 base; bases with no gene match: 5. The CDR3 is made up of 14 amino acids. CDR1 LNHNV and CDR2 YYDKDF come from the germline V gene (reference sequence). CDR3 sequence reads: CATSRGTGVNEQYF. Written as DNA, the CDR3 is TGTGCCACCAGCAGAGGTACAGGGGTAAACGAGCAGTACTTC.

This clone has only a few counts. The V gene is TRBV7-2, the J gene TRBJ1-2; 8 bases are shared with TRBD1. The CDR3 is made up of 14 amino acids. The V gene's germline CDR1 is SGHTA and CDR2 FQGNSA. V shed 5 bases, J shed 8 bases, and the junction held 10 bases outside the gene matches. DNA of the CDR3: TGTGCCAGCAGCCAGCCACGAAGGACAGGGGGCTACACCTTC. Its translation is CASSQPRRTGGYTF.

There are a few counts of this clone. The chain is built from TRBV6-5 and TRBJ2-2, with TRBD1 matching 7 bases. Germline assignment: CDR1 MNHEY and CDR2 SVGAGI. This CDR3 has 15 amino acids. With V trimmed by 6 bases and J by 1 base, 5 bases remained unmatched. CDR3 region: CASSRNRGNTGELFF. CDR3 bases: TGTGCCAGCAGCAGAAACAGGGGGAACACCGGGGAGCTGTTTTTT.

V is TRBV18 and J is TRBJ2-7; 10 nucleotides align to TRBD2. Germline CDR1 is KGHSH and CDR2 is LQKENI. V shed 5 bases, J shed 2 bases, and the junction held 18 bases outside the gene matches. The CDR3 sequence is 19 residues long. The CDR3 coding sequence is TGTGCCAGCTCATCGATGAGCGGGAGGGACTTTCGTATGGCCTACGAGCAGTACTTC. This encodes CASSSMSGRDFRMAYEQYF.

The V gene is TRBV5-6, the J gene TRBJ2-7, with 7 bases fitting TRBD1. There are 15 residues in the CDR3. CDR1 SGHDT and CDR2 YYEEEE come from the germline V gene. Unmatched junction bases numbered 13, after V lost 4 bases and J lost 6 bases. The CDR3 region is CASSTLDGSGGEQYF. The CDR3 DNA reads TGTGCCAGCAGCACTTTGGACGGCTCAGGGGGCGAGCAGTACTTC.

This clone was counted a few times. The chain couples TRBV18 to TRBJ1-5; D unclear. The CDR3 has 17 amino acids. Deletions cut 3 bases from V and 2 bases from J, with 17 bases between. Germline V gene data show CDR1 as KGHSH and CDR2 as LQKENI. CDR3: CASSPEEGGEGNQPQHF. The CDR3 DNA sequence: TGTGCCAGCTCACCCGAGGAGGGAGGTGAGGGCAATCAGCCCCAGCATTTT.

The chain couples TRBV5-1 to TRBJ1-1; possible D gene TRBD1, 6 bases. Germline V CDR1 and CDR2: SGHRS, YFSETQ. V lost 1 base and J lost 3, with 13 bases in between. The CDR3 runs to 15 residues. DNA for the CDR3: TGCGCCAGCAGCTTGTGGTCAGGGGCGGACACTGAAGCTTTCTTT. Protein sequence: CASSLWSGADTEAFF.

For the CDR3, the DNA is TGTGCCAGCAGCTTAACAGGGGGATACGAGCAGTACTTC. Protein product: CASSLTGGYEQYF. The genes are TRBV7-9 and TRBJ2-7; 8 positions agree with TRBD1. Germline CDR1 is SEHNR and CDR2 is FQNEAQ (reference sequence). The CDR3 consists of 13 residues. Unmatched junction bases numbered 1, after V lost 2 bases and J lost 4 bases.

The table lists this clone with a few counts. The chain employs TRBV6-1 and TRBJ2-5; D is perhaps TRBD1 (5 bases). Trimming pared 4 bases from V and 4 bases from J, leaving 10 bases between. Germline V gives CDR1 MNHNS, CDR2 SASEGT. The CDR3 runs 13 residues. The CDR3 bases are TGTGCCAGCAGTGGGGGCCCGGGAGAGACCCAGTACTTC. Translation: CASSGGPGETQYF.

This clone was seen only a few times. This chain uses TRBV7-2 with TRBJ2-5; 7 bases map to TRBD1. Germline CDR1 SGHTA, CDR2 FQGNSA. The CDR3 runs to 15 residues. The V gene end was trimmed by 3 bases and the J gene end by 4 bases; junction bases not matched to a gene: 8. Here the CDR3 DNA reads TGTGCCAGCAGCTTCACGGGACAGCGAGGAGAGACCCAGTACTTC. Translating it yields CASSFTGQRGETQYF.

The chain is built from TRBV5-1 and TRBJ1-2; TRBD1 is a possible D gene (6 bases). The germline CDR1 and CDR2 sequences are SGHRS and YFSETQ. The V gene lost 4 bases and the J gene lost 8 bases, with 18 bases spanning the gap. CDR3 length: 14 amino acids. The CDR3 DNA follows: TGCGCCAGCAGCCCCCCGGCGGGGGCAGACGGCTACACCTTC. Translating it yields CASSPPAGADGYTF. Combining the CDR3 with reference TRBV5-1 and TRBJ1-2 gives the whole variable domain KAGVTQTPRYLIKTRGQQVTLSCSPISGHRSVSWYQQTPGQGLQFLFEYFSETQRNKGNFPGRFSGRQFSNSRSEMNVSTLELGDSALYLCASSPPAGADGYTFGSGTRLTVV.

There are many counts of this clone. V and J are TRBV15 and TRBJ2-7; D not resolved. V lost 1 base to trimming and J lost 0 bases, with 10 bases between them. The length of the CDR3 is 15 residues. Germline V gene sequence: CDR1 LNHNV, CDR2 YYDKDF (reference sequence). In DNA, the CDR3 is TGTGCCACCAGCAGAGGAGGCGAGGTCTCCTACGAGCAGTACTTC. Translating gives CATSRGGEVSYEQYF.

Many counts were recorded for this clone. CDR3 sequence reads: CASSSSTSGIEFF. The DNA of the CDR3 is TGTGCCAGCAGTTCCTCGACTAGCGGGATTGAGTTCTTC. The chain has TRBV28 and TRBJ2-1; 11 bases are shared with TRBD2. Germline trimming cut 4 bases from V and 14 bases from J; bases unmatched to any gene: 7. The germline CDR1 and CDR2 sequences are MDHEN and SYDVKM. CDR3 length: 13 amino acids.

CDR3 amino acids: CASTRGRGETQYF. CDR3 DNA sequence: TGTGCCAGTACCAGGGGCAGGGGAGAGACCCAGTACTTC. V is TRBV19 and J is TRBJ2-5, with a weak D call TRBD1 (6 bases). The CDR3 totals 13 residues. Per the germline V gene, CDR1 is LNHDA and CDR2 is SQIVND (reference sequence). The V gene lost 7 bases and the J gene lost 4 bases, with 13 bases spanning the gap.

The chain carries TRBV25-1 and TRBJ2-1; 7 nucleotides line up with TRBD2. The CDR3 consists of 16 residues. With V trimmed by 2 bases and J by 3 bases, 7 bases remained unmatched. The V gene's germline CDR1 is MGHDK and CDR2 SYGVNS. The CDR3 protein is CASSEHEAGLYNEQFF. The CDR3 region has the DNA TGTGCCAGCAGTGAACACGAAGCGGGACTCTACAATGAGCAGTTCTTC.

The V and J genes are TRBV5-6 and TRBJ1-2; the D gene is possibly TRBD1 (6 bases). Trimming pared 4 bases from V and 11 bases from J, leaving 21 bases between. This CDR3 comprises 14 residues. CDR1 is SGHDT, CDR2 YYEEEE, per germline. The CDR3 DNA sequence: TGTGCCAGCAGCCGCCTTACAGGGTCGCCGTCTTACACCTTC. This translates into CASSRLTGSPSYTF. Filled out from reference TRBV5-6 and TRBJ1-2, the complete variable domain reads DAGVTQSPTHLIKTRGQQVTLRCSPKSGHDTVSWYQQALGQGPQFIFQYYEEEERQRGNFPDRFSGHQFPNYSSELNVNALLLGDSALYLCASSRLTGSPSYTFGSGTRLTVV.

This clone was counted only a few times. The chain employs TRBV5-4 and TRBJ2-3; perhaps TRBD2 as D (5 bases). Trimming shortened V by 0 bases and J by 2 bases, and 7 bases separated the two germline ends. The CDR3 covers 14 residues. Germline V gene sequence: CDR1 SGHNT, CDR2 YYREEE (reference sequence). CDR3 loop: CASSLADFTDTQYF. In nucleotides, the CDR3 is TGTGCCAGCAGCTTGGCGGACTTCACAGATACGCAGTATTTT.